These 32 T cell receptor beta chains were sequenced from one sample in a study of beta chain features in type 1 diabetes. The whole isolated RNA underwent reverse transcription, so sequencing captured expressed TCRB transcripts. This table comes from immunoSEQ multiplex PCR, and its TCRdb copy is limited to in-frame clones, with some not included. The sample has 300,000 or so clones, around 8% seen once. Material: central memory CD4+ T cells from blood. Source of these receptors: a woman aged 18-29 years in good health.

This clone came up many times. V gene TRBV7-3 combines with J gene TRBJ1-5; the D gene is possibly TRBD1 (5 bases). The ends were cut back, 3 bases at V and 5 bases at J, with 8 bases in the middle. CDR3 length: 13 amino acids. Germline CDR1 reads SGHTA; CDR2 reads FQGTGA. The CDR3 coding sequence is TGTGCCAGCAGCTTCCAGGGTCATCAGCCCCAGCATTTT. Amino acids: CASSFQGHQPQHF.

This clone occurred a few times. The V call is TRBV7-3, the J call TRBJ2-1; D is unresolved. This CDR3 region has 14 residues. V gave up 5 bases and J gave up 3 bases, with 11 bases separating them. CDR1 is SGHTA and CDR2 is FQGTGA in the germline V gene. The CDR3 loop reads CASSSRDHYNEQFF. In DNA, the CDR3 is TGTGCCAGCAGCAGCAGAGACCACTACAATGAGCAGTTCTTC.

This clone showed up just a few times. V usage is TRBV19 and J usage is TRBJ1-5; the D is unclear. The length of the CDR3 is 13 residues. V dropped 5 bases and J dropped 6 bases, with 11 bases sitting between them. CDR1 is LNHDA, CDR2 SQIVND, per germline (reference sequence). The CDR3 DNA reads as TGTGCCAGTAGTGTACCGCGGGTTCAGCCCCAGCATTTT. Translation: CASSVPRVQPQHF.

This chain joins TRBV28 and TRBJ2-7; the D is unclear. The CDR3 covers 13 residues. Germline values: CDR1 MDHEN, CDR2 SYDVKM. The ends were cut back, 3 bases at V and 4 bases at J, with 10 bases in the middle. This CDR3 is CASSFRLDYEQYF. DNA for the CDR3: TGTGCCAGCAGTTTTAGGCTGGATTACGAGCAGTACTTC. Full variable domain (remainder filled in from reference TRBV28 and TRBJ2-7): DVKVTQSSRYLVKRTGEKVFLECVQDMDHENMFWYRQDPGLGLRLIYFSYDVKMKEKGDIPEGYSVSREKKERFSLILESASTNQTSMYLCASSFRLDYEQYFGPGTRLTVT.

The chain joins TRBV6-5 to TRBJ2-1; the D gene is possibly TRBD2 (6 bases). CDR1 and CDR2 (germline): MNHEY, SVGAGI. The CDR3 contains 15 residues. Trimming took off 4 bases at V and 7 bases at J, with 17 bases between the two ends. CDR3 in amino acids: CASSFQGAGRNEQFF. CDR3 DNA: TGTGCCAGCAGTTTCCAAGGGGCAGGGAGGAATGAGCAGTTCTTC.

This clone turned up a few times. V and J are TRBV6-1 and TRBJ1-5; 7 positions match TRBD1. J gave up 3 bases and V 7 bases, and 6 bases lay outside the gene matches. Germline CDR1 and CDR2: MNHNS and SASEGT. The CDR3 covers 14 residues. The CDR3 protein is CASIDGQDNQPQHF. The DNA of the CDR3 is TGTGCCAGCATCGACGGACAGGACAATCAGCCCCAGCATTTT.

V gene TRBV13 combines with J gene TRBJ2-7, with D tentatively TRBD1 (5 bases). The CDR3 has 17 amino acids. V lost 2 bases to trimming and J lost 3 bases, with 20 bases between them. Germline-derived CDR1 and CDR2 are PRHDT and FYEKMQ (reference sequence). The CDR3 is CASSLRLISQGGYEQYF. The CDR3 DNA follows: TGTGCCAGCAGCTTACGCCTTATAAGCCAGGGCGGCTACGAGCAGTACTTC.

This clone was recorded a few times. This chain links TRBV6-5 with TRBJ1-1; D is unclear. V lost 0 bases, J lost 10 bases, and 12 bases lay in between. Germline V gives CDR1 MNHEY, CDR2 SVGAGI. The CDR3 covers 13 residues. The CDR3 protein is CASSYSDGIGAFF. In nucleotides, the CDR3 is TGTGCCAGCAGTTACTCAGATGGGATCGGAGCTTTCTTT.

This clone was recorded a few times. The J gene is TRBJ2-1, the V gene TRBV29-1; 8 bases are a match to TRBD2. Germline CDR1 reads SQVTM; CDR2 reads ANQGSEA. This CDR3 contains 14 residues. The V gene end was trimmed by 6 bases and the J gene end by 0 bases; junction bases not matched to a gene: 4. CDR3 sequence reads: CSVVSGSSYNEQFF. In DNA, the CDR3 is TGCAGCGTGGTAAGCGGGAGCTCCTACAATGAGCAGTTCTTC.

The chain joins TRBV4-3 to TRBJ2-3, with TRBD2 matching over 9 bases. The CDR3 contains 16 residues. J was trimmed by 5 bases and V by 6 bases; bases with no gene match: 12. Germline values: CDR1 LGHNA, CDR2 YSLEER. The CDR3 loop reads CASSPEAGGIGDTQYF. The CDR3, as DNA: TGCGCCAGCAGTCCGGAAGCGGGAGGAATAGGAGATACGCAGTATTTT.

This clone has a handful of counts. The chain employs TRBV19 and TRBJ2-1, with TRBD2 matching over 7 bases. Germline CDR1 LNHDA, CDR2 SQIVND (reference sequence). V shed 5 bases and J 6 bases; nucleotides not matched to a gene: 4. The CDR3 is made up of 13 amino acids. The CDR3 DNA follows: TGTGCCAGTAGTGCCACGGGGGGCAATGAGCAGTTCTTC. Its translation is CASSATGGNEQFF.

Many counts were recorded for this clone. Other DNA sequences in the sample encode the same CDR3. J is TRBJ2-5 and V is TRBV7-2; TRBD2 aligns across 10 bases. The CDR3 runs to 13 residues. V lost 5 bases to trimming and J lost 5 bases; unmatched junction nucleotides: 2. The germline CDR1 and CDR2 sequences are SGHTA and FQGNSA. CDR3 sequence: CASSPGLAETQYF. In nucleotides, the CDR3 is TGTGCCAGCAGCCCGGGACTAGCGGAGACCCAGTACTTC.

The rearrangement uses TRBV21-1 and TRBJ1-3. TRBV21-1 is described as a pseudogene. This CDR3 has 17 residues. The CDR3 sequence: CASSKGAVPGSGNTIYF. The CDR3, as DNA: TGTGCCAGCAGCAAAGGGGCAGTCCCGGGCTCTGGAAACACCATATATTTT.

This clone has only a few counts. The rearrangement uses TRBV7-2 and TRBJ1-3; D unresolved. The CDR3 sequence is 15 residues long. Germline lookup yields CDR1 SGHTA and CDR2 FQGNSA. Trimming cost V 0 bases and J 0 bases, with 6 bases left between them. In DNA, the CDR3 is TGTGCCAGCAGCTTAGCCTTAAGCTCTGGAAACACCATATATTTT. Its protein is CASSLALSSGNTIYF.

The CDR3 DNA is TGTGCCAGCAGGAGTCCCAATCAGCCCCAGCATTTT. Translation gives CASRSPNQPQHF. The chain employs TRBV28 and TRBJ1-5; D uncertain. Trimming shortened V by 6 bases and J by 3 bases, and 6 bases separated the two germline ends. The length of the CDR3 is 12 residues. The V gene's germline CDR1 is MDHEN and CDR2 SYDVKM.

This clone was detected only a few times. The chain combines TRBV4-1 with TRBJ2-7, with a weak D call TRBD1 (6 bases). Per germline, CDR1 MGHRA and CDR2 YSYEKL. Trimming took off 1 base at V and 4 bases at J, with 11 bases between the two ends. This CDR3 spans 14 amino acids. The CDR3: CASSQGLQGYEQYF. In DNA form, the CDR3 reads TGCGCCAGCAGCCAAGGCCTCCAGGGGTACGAGCAGTACTTC.

The chain is built from TRBV28 and TRBJ1-2, with D unresolved. The ends were cut back, 11 bases at V and 4 bases at J, with 14 bases in the middle. This CDR3 contains 12 residues. CDR1 and CDR2 (germline): MDHEN, SYDVKM. This CDR3 reads CASGNRGYGYTF. The CDR3 region has the DNA TGTGCCTCCGGTAACCGCGGCTATGGCTACACCTTC.

In this sample, this clone turned up many times. CDR3 sequence reads: CSVRTGTDTQYF. CDR3 coding DNA: TGCAGCGTGCGGACAGGCACAGATACGCAGTATTTT. J is TRBJ2-3 and V is TRBV29-1; D perhaps matches TRBD1 (6 bases). Trimming left V 6 bases short and J 1 base short, with 8 bases between. The CDR3 runs 12 residues. CDR1 is SQVTM and CDR2 is ANQGSEA in the germline V gene.

V usage is TRBV4-2 and J usage is TRBJ1-1, with TRBD1 matching over 7 bases. There are 18 residues in the CDR3. V was clipped by 0 bases and J by 5 bases; unmatched bases: 15. The V gene's germline CDR1 is LGHNA and CDR2 YNFKEQ. CDR3 DNA: TGTGCCAGCAGCCAAGATCGGTCTTCATCAGGGGGTGGTACTGAAGCTTTCTTT. Translating it yields CASSQDRSSSGGGTEAFF.

The V call is TRBV7-9, the J call TRBJ2-5; D is possibly TRBD2 (6 bases). V gave up 5 bases and J gave up 5 bases, with 15 bases separating them. The CDR3 sequence is 14 residues long. Germline CDR1 and CDR2: SEHNR and FQNEAQ (reference sequence). CDR3 nucleotides: TGTGCCAGCAGCCCAGGAGGGGCCCAGGAGACCCAGTACTTC. Translation: CASSPGGAQETQYF. Based on the CDR3 plus reference TRBV7-9 and TRBJ2-5, the full variable domain is DTGVSQNPRHKITKRGQNVTFRCDPISEHNRLYWYRQTLGQGPEFLTYFQNEAQLEKSRLLSDRFSAERPKGSFSTLEIQRTEQGDSAMYLCASSPGGAQETQYFGPGTRLLVL.

V gene TRBV7-2 combines with J gene TRBJ2-1; TRBD2 matches 15 bases. The ends lost 5 bases at V and 8 bases at J; junction bases unmatched: 13. The CDR3 is 18 residues long. CDR1 and CDR2 (germline): SGHTA, FQGNSA. The CDR3 spells CASSRRGLAGGPRDEQFF. The CDR3 DNA reads as TGTGCCAGCAGCCGTAGAGGACTAGCGGGAGGGCCTAGAGATGAGCAGTTCTTC.

This clone was seen more than once but under ten times. The chain carries TRBV4-2 and TRBJ2-7, with D possibly being TRBD2 (5 bases). From germline, CDR1 is LGHNA and CDR2 YNFKEQ. The CDR3 covers 14 residues. The ends were cut back, 6 bases at V and 3 bases at J, with 15 bases in the middle. The DNA for the CDR3 is TGTGCCAGCAGTCCTGAGGCCGACTACTACGAGCAGTACTTC. Protein: CASSPEADYYEQYF.

This clone has just a few counts. The chain joins TRBV7-9 to TRBJ2-7; the D is unclear. Trimming left V 2 bases short and J 2 bases short, with 10 bases between. Germline V gene sequence: CDR1 SEHNR, CDR2 FQNEAQ (reference sequence). CDR3 length: 14 amino acids. The CDR3 protein is CASSLPPATYEQYF. Here the CDR3 DNA reads TGTGCCAGCAGCTTACCCCCCGCGACCTACGAGCAGTACTTC. Full variable domain (rest looked up from reference TRBV7-9 and TRBJ2-7): DTGVSQNPRHKITKRGQNVTFRCDPISEHNRLYWYRQTLGQGPEFLTYFQNEAQLEKSRLLSDRFSAERPKGSFSTLEIQRTEQGDSAMYLCASSLPPATYEQYFGPGTRLTVT.

V and J are TRBV9 and TRBJ2-1, with 7 bases that match TRBD2. With V trimmed by 2 bases and J by 8 bases, 10 bases remained unmatched. This CDR3 comprises 15 residues. Germline CDR1 is SGDLS and CDR2 is YYNGEE. The CDR3 coding sequence is TGTGCCAGCAGCGTTCAGGCGGGAGTTTCGTATGAGCAGTTCTTC. This gives the protein CASSVQAGVSYEQFF.

The chain carries TRBV6-1 and TRBJ2-1, with 10 bases fitting TRBD2. Germline CDR1 reads MNHNS; CDR2 reads SASEGT. Losses at the gene ends were 5 bases for V and 4 bases for J; bases not matched to a gene: 5. The CDR3 totals 15 residues. The CDR3 sequence: CASSRSGRAYNEQFF. In DNA, the CDR3 is TGTGCCAGCAGTAGGAGCGGGAGGGCTTACAATGAGCAGTTCTTC.

The rearrangement links TRBV25-1 to TRBJ2-7, with TRBD2 matching 10 bases. With V trimmed by 6 bases and J by 4 bases, 3 bases remained unmatched. The germline gives CDR1 MGHDK, CDR2 SYGVNS. This CDR3 has 13 amino acids. The CDR3 region is CASRIAGGYEQYF. CDR3 coding DNA: TGTGCCAGCAGGATAGCGGGAGGTTACGAGCAGTACTTC.

V gene TRBV18 combines with J gene TRBJ2-3; no reliable D call. CDR3 length: 14 amino acids. Germline-derived CDR1 and CDR2 are KGHSH and LQKENI. V was trimmed by 0 bases and J by 6 bases, leaving 10 bases between them. This chain's CDR3 is CASSPPGRQDTQYF. The CDR3 DNA reads TGTGCCAGCTCACCACCAGGACGTCAGGATACGCAGTATTTT.

The V and J genes are TRBV11-2 and TRBJ2-7; no reliable D call. Germline CDR1 SGHAT, CDR2 FQNNGV. This CDR3 comprises 12 residues. The ends were cut back, 5 bases at V and 4 bases at J, with 9 bases in the middle. CDR3 loop: CASSPNPYEQYF. The CDR3 DNA is TGTGCCAGCAGCCCTAACCCTTACGAGCAGTACTTC.

The chain links TRBV7-8 to TRBJ1-5; D is perhaps TRBD1 (6 bases). V was pared by 5 bases and J by 3 bases, with 11 bases between. Germline V gene sequence: CDR1 SGHVS, CDR2 FQNEAQ. CDR3 size: 14 residues. The CDR3, as DNA: TGTGCCAGCAGCGTAGACAGGAACAATCAGCCCCAGCATTTT. Its protein product is CASSVDRNNQPQHF.

This clone was observed a handful of times. V and J are TRBV6-5 and TRBJ2-5; 7 bases are a match to TRBD2. The DNA end is a closer match to TRBJ2-7, so the J assignment may be wrong. CDR1 MNHEY and CDR2 SVGAGI come from the germline V gene. The CDR3 runs 14 residues. The CDR3 nucleotides read TGTGCCAGCTTCTGGGAGGGCCACTCCTACGAGCAGTACTTC. Protein sequence: CASFWEGHSYEQYF.

This chain connects TRBV27 to TRBJ2-1; D may be TRBD1 (6 bases). This CDR3 comprises 15 residues. The V and J ends lost 5 bases and 3 bases respectively, with 14 bases between them. Germline V gene data show CDR1 as MNHEY and CDR2 as SMNVEV (reference sequence). The DNA for the CDR3 is TGTGCCAGCAGTAACACAGGGTTCCTCTACAATGAGCAGTTCTTC. Encoded protein: CASSNTGFLYNEQFF.

V gene TRBV7-9 combines with J gene TRBJ1-5; maybe TRBD1 (5 bases). CDR1 and CDR2 from the germline V gene are SEHNR and FQNEAQ (reference sequence). The V gene lost 5 bases and the J gene lost 2 bases, with 19 bases spanning the gap. This CDR3 is built from 17 residues. Written as DNA, the CDR3 is TGTGCCAGCAGCCCTCAGGACGGGGGAGGAGGCAATCAGCCCCAGCATTTT. This translates into CASSPQDGGGGNQPQHF.